The T cell receptor beta chain described here comes from a study of blood T cell repertoires in COVID-19. Germline lookup yields CDR1 SGHVS and CDR2 FQNEAQ. The CDR3 is made up of 13 amino acids. Trimming left V 8 bases short and J 7 bases short, with 18 bases between. Libraries were prepared by immunoSEQ multiplex PCR; TCRdb keeps only in-frame clonotypes and omits some of them. This table has roughly 180,000 clones, 76% appearing once. V and J are TRBV7-8 and TRBJ2-7, with D tentatively TRBD2 (6 bases). The sequenced sample was peripheral blood. The receptor comes from a woman between 50 and 59 years old with active or convalescent COVID-19. Written as DNA, the CDR3 is TGTGCCAGCGGAGGGGTGCGTACCGGGGAGCAGTACTTC. Translating it yields CASGGVRTGEQYF.